The entry below gives a single T cell receptor beta chain sequence along with its context. Its specificity is unknown. Germline lookup yields CDR1 SGHKS and CDR2 YYEKEE (reference sequence). The V end was cut by 4 bases, the J end by 1 base, with 8 bases between. The CDR3 extends over 13 amino acids. This sample stems from a study of cytomegalovirus exposure and HLA in healthy donors. Study outcomes and limitations: Rates of TCR association differed by HLA locus in a later analysis, with DRB1 highest and HLA-C lowest.

The study ran its PCR with 60 Vbeta and 13 Jbeta primers. Sequencing was performed with immunoSEQ multiplex PCR; in TCRdb, only in-frame clones are kept and a portion is missing. Found here are more than 150,000 clones, over 70% of them singletons; the top ten hold 7%. This TCR was sampled from a woman between 35 and 50 years old in good health and CMV-seropositive. What was sequenced was PBMCs. The V gene is TRBV5-5, the J gene TRBJ1-1; TRBD1 might be the D (5 bases). Here the CDR3 DNA reads TGTGCCAGCAGCCGGCAGGGGAACACTGAAGCTTTCTTT. Translated, it gives CASSRQGNTEAFF.